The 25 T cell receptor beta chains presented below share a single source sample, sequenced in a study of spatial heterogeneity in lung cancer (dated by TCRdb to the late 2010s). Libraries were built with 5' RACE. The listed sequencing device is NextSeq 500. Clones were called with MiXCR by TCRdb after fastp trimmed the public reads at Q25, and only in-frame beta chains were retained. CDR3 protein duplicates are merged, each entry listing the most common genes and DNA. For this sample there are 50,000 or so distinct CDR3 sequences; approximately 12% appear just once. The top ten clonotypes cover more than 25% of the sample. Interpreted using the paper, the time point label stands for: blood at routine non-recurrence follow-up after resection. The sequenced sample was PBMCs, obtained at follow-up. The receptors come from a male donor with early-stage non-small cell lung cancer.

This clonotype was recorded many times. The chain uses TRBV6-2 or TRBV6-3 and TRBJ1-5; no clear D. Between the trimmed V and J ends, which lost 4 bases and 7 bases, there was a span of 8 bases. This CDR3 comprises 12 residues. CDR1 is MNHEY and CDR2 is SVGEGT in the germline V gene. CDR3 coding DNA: TGTGCCAGCAGTTTTATATTCCAGCCCCAGCATTTT. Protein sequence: CASSFIFQPQHF.

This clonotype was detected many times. Here the CDR3 reads CASSPLSGGGTDTQYF. CDR3 sequence (DNA): TGTGCCAGCTCACCCCTTAGCGGGGGGGGCACAGATACGCAGTATTTT. The chain employs TRBV18 and TRBJ2-3, with TRBD2 identical over 11 bases. The CDR3 length is 16 residues. Trimming cost V 3 bases and J 1 base; bases outside gene matches: 3. CDR1 KGHSH and CDR2 LQKENI come from the germline V gene.

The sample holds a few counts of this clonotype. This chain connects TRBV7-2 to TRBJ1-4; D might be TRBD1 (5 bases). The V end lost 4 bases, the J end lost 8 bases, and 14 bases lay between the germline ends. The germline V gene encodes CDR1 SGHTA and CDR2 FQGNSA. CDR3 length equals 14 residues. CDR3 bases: TGTGCCAGCAGCTCGGGACGGGGAGAGGAAAAACTGTTTTTT. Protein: CASSSGRGEEKLFF. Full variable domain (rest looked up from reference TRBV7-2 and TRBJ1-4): GAGVSQSPSNKVTEKGKDVELRCDPISGHTALYWYRQSLGQGLEFLIYFQGNSAPDKSGLPSDRFSAERTGGSVSTLTIQRTQQEDSAVYLCASSSGRGEEKLFFGSGTQLSVL.

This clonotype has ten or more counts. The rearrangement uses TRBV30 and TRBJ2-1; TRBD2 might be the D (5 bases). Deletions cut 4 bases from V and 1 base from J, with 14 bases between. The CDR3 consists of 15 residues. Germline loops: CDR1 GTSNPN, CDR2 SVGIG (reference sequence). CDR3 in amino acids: CAWKEGWVSYNEQFF. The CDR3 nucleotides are TGTGCCTGGAAAGAGGGTTGGGTTTCCTACAATGAGCAGTTCTTC.

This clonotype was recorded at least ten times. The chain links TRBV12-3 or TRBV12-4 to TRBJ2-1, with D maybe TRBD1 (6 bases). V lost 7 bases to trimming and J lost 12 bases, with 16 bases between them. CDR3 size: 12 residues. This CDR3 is CASKMGYRAQFF. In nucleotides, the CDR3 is TGTGCCAGCAAAATGGGGTACAGGGCGCAGTTCTTC.

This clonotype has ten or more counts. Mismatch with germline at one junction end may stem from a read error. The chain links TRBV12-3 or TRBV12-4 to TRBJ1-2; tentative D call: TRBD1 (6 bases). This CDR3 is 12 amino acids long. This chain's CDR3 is CASSQQGGPSFF. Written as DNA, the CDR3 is TGTGCCAGCAGCCAACAAGGGGGACCTTCCTTCTTC.

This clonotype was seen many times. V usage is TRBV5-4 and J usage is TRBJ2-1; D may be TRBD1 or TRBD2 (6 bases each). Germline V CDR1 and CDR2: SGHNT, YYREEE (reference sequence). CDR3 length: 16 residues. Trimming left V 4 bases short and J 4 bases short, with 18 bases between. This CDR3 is CASSLGGGVGYNEQFF. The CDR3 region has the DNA TGTGCCAGCAGCCTAGGAGGGGGAGTCGGTTACAATGAGCAGTTCTTC.

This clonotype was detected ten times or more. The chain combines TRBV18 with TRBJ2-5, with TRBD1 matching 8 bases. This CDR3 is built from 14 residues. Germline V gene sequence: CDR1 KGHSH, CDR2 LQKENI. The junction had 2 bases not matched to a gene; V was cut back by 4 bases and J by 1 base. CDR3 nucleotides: TGTGCCAGCTCACTAGGGACAGGCCAAGAGACCCAGTACTTC. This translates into CASSLGTGQETQYF.

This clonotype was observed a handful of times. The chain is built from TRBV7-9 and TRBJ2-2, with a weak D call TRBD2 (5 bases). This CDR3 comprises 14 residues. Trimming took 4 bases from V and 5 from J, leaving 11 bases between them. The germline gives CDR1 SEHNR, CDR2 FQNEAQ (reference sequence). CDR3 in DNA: TGTGCCAGCAGCTCATTGCCGGGAACCGGGGAGCTGTTTTTT. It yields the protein CASSSLPGTGELFF.

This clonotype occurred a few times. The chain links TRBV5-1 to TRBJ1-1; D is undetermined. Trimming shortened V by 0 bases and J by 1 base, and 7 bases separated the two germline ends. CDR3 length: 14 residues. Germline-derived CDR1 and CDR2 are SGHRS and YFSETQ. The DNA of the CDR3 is TGCGCCAGCAGCTTGGAACCTGGGAACACTGAAGCTTTCTTT. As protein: CASSLEPGNTEAFF.

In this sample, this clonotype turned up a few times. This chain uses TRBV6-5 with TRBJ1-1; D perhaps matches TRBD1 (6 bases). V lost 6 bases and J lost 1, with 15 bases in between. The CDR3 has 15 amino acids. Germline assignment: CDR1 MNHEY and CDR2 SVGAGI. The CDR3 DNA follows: TGTGCCAGCAGCCATACCAAGGACAGGAACACTGAAGCTTTCTTT. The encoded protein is CASSHTKDRNTEAFF.

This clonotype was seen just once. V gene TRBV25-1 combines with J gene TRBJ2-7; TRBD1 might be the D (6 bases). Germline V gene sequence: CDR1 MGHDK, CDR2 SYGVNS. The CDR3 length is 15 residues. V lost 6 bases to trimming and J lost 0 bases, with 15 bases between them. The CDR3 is CASSDNRVLSYEQYF. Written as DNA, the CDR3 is TGTGCCAGCAGCGACAACAGGGTGCTCTCCTACGAGCAGTACTTC.

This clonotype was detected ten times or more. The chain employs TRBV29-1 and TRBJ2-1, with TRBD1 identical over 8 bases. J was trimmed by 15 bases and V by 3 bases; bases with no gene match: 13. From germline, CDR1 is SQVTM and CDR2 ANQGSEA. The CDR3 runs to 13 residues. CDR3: CSVDQSIGQGPFF. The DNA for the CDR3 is TGCAGCGTTGATCAATCAATCGGACAGGGCCCGTTCTTC.

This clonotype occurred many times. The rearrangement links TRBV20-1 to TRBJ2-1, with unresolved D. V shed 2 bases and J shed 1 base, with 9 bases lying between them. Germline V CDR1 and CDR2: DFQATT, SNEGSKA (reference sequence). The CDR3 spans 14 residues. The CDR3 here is CSARTTVSYNEQFF. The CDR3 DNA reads TGCAGTGCTAGAACGACTGTTTCCTACAATGAGCAGTTCTTC.

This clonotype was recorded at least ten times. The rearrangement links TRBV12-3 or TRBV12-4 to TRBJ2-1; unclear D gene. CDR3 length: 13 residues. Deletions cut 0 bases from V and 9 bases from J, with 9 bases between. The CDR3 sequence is CASSLATRVEQFF. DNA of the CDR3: TGTGCCAGCAGTTTAGCGACGCGCGTTGAGCAGTTCTTC.

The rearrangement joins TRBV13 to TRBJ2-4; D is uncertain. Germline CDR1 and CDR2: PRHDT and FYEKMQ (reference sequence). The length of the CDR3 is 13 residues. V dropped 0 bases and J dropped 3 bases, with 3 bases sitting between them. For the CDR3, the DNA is TGTGCCAGCAGCTTAGGATTCAAAAACATTCAGTACTTC. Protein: CASSLGFKNIQYF.

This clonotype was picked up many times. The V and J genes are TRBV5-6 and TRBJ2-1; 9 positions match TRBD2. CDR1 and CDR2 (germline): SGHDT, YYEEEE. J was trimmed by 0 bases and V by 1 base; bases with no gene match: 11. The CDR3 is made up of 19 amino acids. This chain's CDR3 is CASSLFPAGGPRSYNEQFF. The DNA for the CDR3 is TGTGCCAGCAGCTTGTTTCCAGCGGGAGGTCCTCGCTCCTACAATGAGCAGTTCTTC. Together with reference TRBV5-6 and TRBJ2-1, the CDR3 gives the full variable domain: DAGVTQSPTHLIKTRGQQVTLRCSPKSGHDTVSWYQQALGQGPQFIFQYYEEEERQRGNFPDRFSGHQFPNYSSELNVNALLLGDSALYLCASSLFPAGGPRSYNEQFFGPGTRLTVL.

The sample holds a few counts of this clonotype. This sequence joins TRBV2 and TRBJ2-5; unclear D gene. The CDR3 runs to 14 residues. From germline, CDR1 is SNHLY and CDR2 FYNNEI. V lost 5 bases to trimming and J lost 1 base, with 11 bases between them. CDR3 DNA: TGTGCCAGCAGTTCTCGGCTGATCCAAGAGACCCAGTACTTC. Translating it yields CASSSRLIQETQYF.

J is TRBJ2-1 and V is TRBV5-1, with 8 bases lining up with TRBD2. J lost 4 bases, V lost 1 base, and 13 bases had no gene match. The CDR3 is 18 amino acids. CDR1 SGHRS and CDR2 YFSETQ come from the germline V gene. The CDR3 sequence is CASSLTDSRLAGYNEQFF. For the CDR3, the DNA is TGCGCCAGCAGCTTGACGGACAGTAGGCTAGCGGGTTACAATGAGCAGTTCTTC. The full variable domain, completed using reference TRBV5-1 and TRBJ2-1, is KAGVTQTPRYLIKTRGQQVTLSCSPISGHRSVSWYQQTPGQGLQFLFEYFSETQRNKGNFPGRFSGRQFSNSRSEMNVSTLELGDSALYLCASSLTDSRLAGYNEQFFGPGTRLTVL.

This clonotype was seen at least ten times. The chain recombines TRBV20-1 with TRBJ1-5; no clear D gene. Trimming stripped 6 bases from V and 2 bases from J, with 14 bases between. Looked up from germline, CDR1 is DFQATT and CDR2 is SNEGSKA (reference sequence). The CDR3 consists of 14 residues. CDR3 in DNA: TGCAGTGCCCTTCGGACCGGGGGCAATCAGCCCCAGCATTTT. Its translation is CSALRTGGNQPQHF.

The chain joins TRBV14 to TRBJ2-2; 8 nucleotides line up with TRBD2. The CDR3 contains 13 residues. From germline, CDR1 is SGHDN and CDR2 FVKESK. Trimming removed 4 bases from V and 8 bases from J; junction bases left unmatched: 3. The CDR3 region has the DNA TGTGCCAGCAGCCGGCGGGAGGTAGGGGAGCTGTTTTTT. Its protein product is CASSRREVGELFF.

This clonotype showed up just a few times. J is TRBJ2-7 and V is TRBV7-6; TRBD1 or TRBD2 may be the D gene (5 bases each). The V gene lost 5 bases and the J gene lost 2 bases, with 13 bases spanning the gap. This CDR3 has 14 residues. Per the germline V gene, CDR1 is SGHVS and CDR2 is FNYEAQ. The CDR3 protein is CASSLRDGTYEQYF. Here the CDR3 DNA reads TGTGCCAGCAGCCTCAGGGACGGCACCTACGAGCAGTACTTC.

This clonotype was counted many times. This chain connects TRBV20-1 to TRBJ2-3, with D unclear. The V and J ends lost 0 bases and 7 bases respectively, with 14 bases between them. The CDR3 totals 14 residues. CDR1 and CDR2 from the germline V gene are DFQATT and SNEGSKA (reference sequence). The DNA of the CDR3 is TGCAGTGCTAGAGATCCTTCTCAAAGGAATACGCAGTATTTT. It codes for CSARDPSQRNTQYF.

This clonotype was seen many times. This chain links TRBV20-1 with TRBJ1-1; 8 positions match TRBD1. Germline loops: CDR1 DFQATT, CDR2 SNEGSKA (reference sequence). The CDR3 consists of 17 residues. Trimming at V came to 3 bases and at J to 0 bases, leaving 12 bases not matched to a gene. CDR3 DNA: TGCAGTGCTAGTCCGACAACGACAGGGGCCCTGAACACTGAAGCTTTCTTT. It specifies CSASPTTTGALNTEAFF.

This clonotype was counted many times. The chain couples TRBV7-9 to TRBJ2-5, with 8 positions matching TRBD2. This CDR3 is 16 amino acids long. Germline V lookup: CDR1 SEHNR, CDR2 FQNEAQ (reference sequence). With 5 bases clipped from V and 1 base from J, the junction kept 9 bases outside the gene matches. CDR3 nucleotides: TGTGCCAGCAGCAGCCAACTCGCGGGAGGCCAAGAGACCCAGTACTTC. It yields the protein CASSSQLAGGQETQYF.